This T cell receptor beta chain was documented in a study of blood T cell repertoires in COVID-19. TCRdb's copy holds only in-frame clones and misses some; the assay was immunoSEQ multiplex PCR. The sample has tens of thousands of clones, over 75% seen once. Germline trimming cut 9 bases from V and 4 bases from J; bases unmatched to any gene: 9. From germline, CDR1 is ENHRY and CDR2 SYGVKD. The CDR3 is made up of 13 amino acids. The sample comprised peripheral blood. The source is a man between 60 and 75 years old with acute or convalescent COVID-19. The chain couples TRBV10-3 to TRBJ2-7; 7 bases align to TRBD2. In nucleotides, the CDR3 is TGTGCCATACGCGTTGATAGCGGGTACGAGCAGTACTTC. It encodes CAIRVDSGYEQYF.